The 24 T cell receptor beta chains presented below share a single source sample, sequenced in a study of graft-versus-host responses after intestinal transplantation. Graft samples were processed, releasing intraepithelial and lamina propria lymphocytes. The method was immunoSEQ multiplex PCR; TCRdb's version includes in-frame clones alone and lacks a portion of them. The table includes more than 13,000 clones, 67% detected once. Sequences were derived from ileum tissue, sampled around 730 days after intestinal transplantation. Receptors were obtained from a human patient who received an intestinal transplant, so some T cells may come from the graft donor.

The rearrangement links TRBV29-1 to TRBJ1-2; tentatively, D is TRBD1 (5 bases). V lost 7 bases and J 7 bases, leaving 28 bases between the germline ends. CDR3 length: 16 residues. Per germline, CDR1 SQVTM and CDR2 ANQGSEA. The CDR3 here is CSGGPGIGKGIGGYTF. Written as DNA, the CDR3 is TGCAGCGGCGGCCCTGGTATTGGGAAGGGGATTGGTGGCTACACCTTC.

In this sample, this clone turned up once. V usage is TRBV9 and J usage is TRBJ1-6; 7 nucleotides agree with TRBD1. CDR3 length equals 21 residues. The germline gives CDR1 SGDLS, CDR2 YYNGEE. The ends lost 4 bases at V and 0 bases at J; junction bases unmatched: 19. CDR3 sequence (DNA): TGTGCCAGCAGCCGCACAATAGACAGGGACAGTCCGAGCTCCTATAATTCACCCCTCCACTTT. Its protein product is CASSRTIDRDSPSSYNSPLHF. Based on the CDR3 plus reference TRBV9 and TRBJ1-6, the full variable domain is DSGVTQTPKHLITATGQRVTLRCSPRSGDLSVYWYQQSLDQGLQFLIQYYNGEERAKGNILERFSAQQFPDLHSELNLSSLELGDSALYFCASSRTIDRDSPSSYNSPLHFGNGTRLTVT.

The J gene is TRBJ1-1, the V gene TRBV29-1; 7 bases are shared with TRBD1. The CDR3 length is 13 residues. Germline V CDR1 and CDR2: SQVTM, ANQGSEA. The J segment lost 2 bases and the V segment lost 2 bases, leaving 2 bases of the junction unmatched. CDR3 DNA: TGCAGCGTTGAAAGACAGGGAAACACTGAAGCTTTCTTT. Translated: CSVERQGNTEAFF.

V gene TRBV11-3 combines with J gene TRBJ1-6; perhaps TRBD1 as D (6 bases). This CDR3 spans 15 amino acids. CDR1 is SGHNT, CDR2 YENEEA, per germline. The ends were cut back, 5 bases at V and 9 bases at J, with 17 bases in the middle. Here the CDR3 DNA reads TGTGCCAGCAGCAACCGGGACACTATGATTTCACCCCTCCACTTT. Translated, it gives CASSNRDTMISPLHF.

The chain uses TRBV10-3 and TRBJ1-5; D is unresolved. The germline V gene has CDR1 ENHRY and CDR2 SYGVKD. The V end was cut by 4 bases, the J end by 7 bases, with 8 bases between. This CDR3 spans 12 amino acids. The CDR3, as DNA: TGTGCCATCAGTGGGGAGTCCCAGCCCCAGCATTTT. Translated: CAISGESQPQHF.

This clone has just one count. V is TRBV15 and J is TRBJ1-2; D may be TRBD1 (5 bases). Trimming stripped 5 bases from V and 2 bases from J, with 21 bases between. Germline CDR1 and CDR2: LNHNV and YYDKDF (reference sequence). The CDR3 is 17 amino acids. CDR3 sequence (DNA): TGTGCCACCAGCCCTCTTTCCGCCAGGGCCCTCAACTATGGCTACACCTTC. Translated, it gives CATSPLSARALNYGYTF.

The J gene is TRBJ1-5, the V gene TRBV23-1; the match to TRBD1 covers 7 bases. TRBV23-1 has ORF status, its function being uncertain. The CDR3 contains 19 residues. With V trimmed by 0 bases and J by 1 base, 12 bases remained unmatched. The CDR3 reads CASSQSRGQLVWSNQPQHF. The CDR3 bases are TGCGCCAGCAGTCAATCGAGGGGACAGCTGGTTTGGAGCAATCAGCCCCAGCATTTT.

The chain recombines TRBV5-1 with TRBJ2-7; 8 bases are a match to TRBD2. The CDR3 loop spans 15 amino acids. The ends lost 0 bases at V and 0 bases at J; junction bases unmatched: 2. Germline CDR1 SGHRS, CDR2 YFSETQ. CDR3 DNA: TGCGCCAGCAGCTTGGCTCTAGCGGGCTCCTACGAGCAGTACTTC. Protein: CASSLALAGSYEQYF.

This chain links TRBV4-3 with TRBJ2-5; tentatively, D is TRBD2 (5 bases). CDR1 is LGHNA and CDR2 is YSLEER in the germline V gene. Trimming cost V 4 bases and J 1 base, with 16 bases left between them. CDR3 size: 16 residues. The CDR3 protein is CASSLWTRVIQETQYF. The CDR3 region has the DNA TGCGCCAGCAGCCTCTGGACTCGTGTAATCCAAGAGACCCAGTACTTC.

This clone was counted a few times. The chain links TRBV7-2 to TRBJ2-7, with 8 nucleotides matching TRBD1. The germline gives CDR1 SGHTA, CDR2 FQGNSA. This CDR3 has 15 amino acids. V lost 5 bases, J lost 0 bases, and 6 bases stayed unmatched. CDR3 in amino acids: CASSNSGQGSYEQYF. CDR3 nucleotide sequence: TGTGCCAGCAGCAATTCTGGACAGGGCTCCTACGAGCAGTACTTC.

This clone was detected only a few times. The chain couples TRBV5-6 to TRBJ2-1; 9 positions agree with TRBD2. The trim removed 1 base at V and 4 bases at J, leaving 6 bases unmatched. CDR3 length: 16 residues. Germline V gives CDR1 SGHDT, CDR2 YYEEEE. The CDR3 DNA follows: TGTGCCAGCAGCTTGTCGCGGGGGGGAATATACAATGAGCAGTTCTTC. This sequence encodes CASSLSRGGIYNEQFF.

This clone was observed a handful of times. This chain joins TRBV12-5 and TRBJ2-7, with TRBD1 matching over 8 bases. The germline gives CDR1 LGHNT, CDR2 FRNRAP. The junction had 9 bases not matched to a gene; V was cut back by 5 bases and J by 3 bases. CDR3 size: 15 residues. The CDR3 loop reads CASGGQGQGFYEQYF. CDR3 nucleotide sequence: TGTGCTAGTGGTGGCCAAGGACAGGGCTTCTACGAGCAGTACTTC.

The count of this clone is one. This chain connects TRBV9 to TRBJ2-7; tentative D call: TRBD1 (7 bases). The germline V gene encodes CDR1 SGDLS and CDR2 YYNGEE. This CDR3 has 16 residues. V gave up 2 bases and J gave up 0 bases, with 15 bases separating them. CDR3 nucleotides: TGTGCCAGCAGCGTCGGGCCCCAGGGGGGCTCCTACGAGCAGTACTTC. Translation gives CASSVGPQGGSYEQYF. The full variable domain, with the rest looked up from reference TRBV9 and TRBJ2-7, is DSGVTQTPKHLITATGQRVTLRCSPRSGDLSVYWYQQSLDQGLQFLIQYYNGEERAKGNILERFSAQQFPDLHSELNLSSLELGDSALYFCASSVGPQGGSYEQYFGPGTRLTVT.

The sample holds a few counts of this clone. This chain connects TRBV2 to TRBJ2-7, with TRBD1 matching over 8 bases. Germline V gene lookup returns CDR1 SNHLY and CDR2 FYNNEI. V gave up 10 bases and J gave up 2 bases; unmatched junction bases: 10. The CDR3 is 14 residues long. CDR3 DNA: TGTGCCACCCAGACCGGGACAGGTACCTACGAGCAGTACTTC. Protein product: CATQTGTGTYEQYF.

In this sample, this clone is medium-sized. The CDR3 protein is CASGDQGGYNEQFF. CDR3 DNA sequence: TGTGCTAGTGGGGACCAAGGGGGATACAATGAGCAGTTCTTC. The chain joins TRBV12-5 to TRBJ2-1, with a tentative D call TRBD1 (6 bases). The CDR3 contains 14 residues. The germline V gene encodes CDR1 LGHNT and CDR2 FRNRAP. Deletions cut 6 bases from V and 4 bases from J, with 13 bases between. The entire variable domain, with the rest obtained from reference TRBV12-5 and TRBJ2-1, is as follows: DARVTQTPRHKVTEMGQEVTMRCQPILGHNTVFWYRQTMMQGLELLAYFRNRAPLDDSGMPKDRFSAEMPDATLATLKIQPSEPRDSAVYFCASGDQGGYNEQFFGPGTRLTVL.

The chain recombines TRBV11-3 with TRBJ2-7; 10 bases map to TRBD2. The CDR3 is made up of 15 amino acids. Per the germline V gene, CDR1 is SGHNT and CDR2 is YENEEA. The trim removed 5 bases at V and 3 bases at J, leaving 7 bases unmatched. The chain's CDR3 is CASSPIAGGHYEQYF. The CDR3 coding sequence is TGTGCCAGCAGCCCCATAGCGGGGGGCCACTACGAGCAGTACTTC.

The chain joins TRBV6-5 to TRBJ1-1; TRBD1 aligns across 7 bases. J lost 6 bases, V lost 10 bases, and 2 bases had no gene match. The germline CDR1 and CDR2 sequences are MNHEY and SVGAGI. CDR3 length: 10 amino acids. The CDR3 sequence: CATGQPEAFF. The CDR3 region has the DNA TGTGCCACGGGACAGCCTGAAGCTTTCTTT.

This rearrangement joins TRBV6-1 to TRBJ2-2; D unclear. Germline CDR1 is MNHNS and CDR2 is SASEGT. The CDR3 consists of 15 residues. The V end lost 7 bases, the J end lost 1 base, and 13 bases lay between the germline ends. In DNA, the CDR3 is TGTGCCAGCATCGAGAGGCCCTGGAACACCGGGGAGCTGTTTTTT. Protein sequence: CASIERPWNTGELFF.

This clone turned up a few times. The chain combines TRBV19 with TRBJ2-6; D is possibly TRBD2 (5 bases). The CDR3 consists of 18 residues. Trimming took 2 bases from V and 0 from J, leaving 14 bases between them. Germline lookup yields CDR1 LNHDA and CDR2 SQIVND (reference sequence). The DNA for the CDR3 is TGTGCCAGTAGTATATTCCACATCGGGGTCTCTGGGGCCAACGTCCTGACTTTC. Translating gives CASSIFHIGVSGANVLTF.

This chain joins TRBV5-6 and TRBJ2-5; 8 nucleotides match TRBD1. In germline, CDR1 is SGHDT, CDR2 YYEEEE. The CDR3 extends over 14 amino acids. Germline trimming cut 4 bases from V and 1 base from J; bases unmatched to any gene: 3. Written as DNA, the CDR3 is TGTGCCAGCAGCGGGGACAGGATCCAAGAGACCCAGTACTTC. Translating gives CASSGDRIQETQYF.

J is TRBJ1-6 and V is TRBV11-2; D may be TRBD1 (6 bases). The CDR3 loop spans 15 amino acids. Germline V CDR1 and CDR2: SGHAT, FQNNGV. With 0 bases removed from V and 7 bases from J, the gap between germline ends came to 10 bases. CDR3 region: CASSLDGGRNSPLHF. CDR3 bases: TGTGCCAGCAGCTTAGACGGGGGGCGGAATTCACCCCTCCACTTT.

The chain combines TRBV30 with TRBJ1-5; D is ambiguous. V lost 1 base and J lost 5, with 9 bases in between. This CDR3 is 13 amino acids long. Germline V gene lookup returns CDR1 GTSNPN and CDR2 SVGIG (reference sequence). CDR3 coding DNA: TGTGCCTGGAGTGAGGAGGGCCATCAGCCCCAGCATTTT. Translating gives CAWSEEGHQPQHF.

The sample holds one count of this clone. V gene TRBV10-2 combines with J gene TRBJ1-5; a weak D match, TRBD1 (6 bases). The CDR3 length is 15 residues. The ends were cut back, 6 bases at V and 2 bases at J, with 14 bases in the middle. CDR1 WSHSY and CDR2 SAAADI come from the germline V gene. CDR3 loop: CASSQGYAGNQPQHF. The CDR3 bases are TGCGCCAGCAGCCAGGGGTACGCAGGCAATCAGCCCCAGCATTTT.

The V gene is TRBV7-6, the J gene TRBJ2-2; maybe TRBD2 (7 bases). Trimming shortened V by 0 bases and J by 1 base, and 9 bases separated the two germline ends. Germline CDR1 is SGHVS and CDR2 is FNYEAQ. The CDR3 runs 16 residues. CDR3 sequence reads: CASSLAGGQNTGELFF. For the CDR3, the DNA is TGTGCCAGCAGCTTAGCGGGGGGGCAGAACACCGGGGAGCTGTTTTTT.